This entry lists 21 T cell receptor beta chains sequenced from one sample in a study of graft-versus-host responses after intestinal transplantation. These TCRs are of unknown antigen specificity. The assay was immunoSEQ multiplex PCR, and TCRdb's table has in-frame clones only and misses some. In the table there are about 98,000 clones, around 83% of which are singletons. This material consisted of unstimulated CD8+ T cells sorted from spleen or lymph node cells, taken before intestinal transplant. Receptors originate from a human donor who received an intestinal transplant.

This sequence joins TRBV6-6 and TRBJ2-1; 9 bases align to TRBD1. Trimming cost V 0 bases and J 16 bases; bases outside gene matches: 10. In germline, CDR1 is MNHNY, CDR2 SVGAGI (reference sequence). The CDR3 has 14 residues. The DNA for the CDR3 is TGTGCCAGCAGTTACTCGGGGACAGGGCGCGAGTATTTCTTC. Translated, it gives CASSYSGTGREYFF.

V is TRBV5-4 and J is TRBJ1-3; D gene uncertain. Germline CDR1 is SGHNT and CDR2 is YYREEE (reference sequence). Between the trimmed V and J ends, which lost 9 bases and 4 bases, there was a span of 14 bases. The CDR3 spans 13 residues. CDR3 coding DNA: TGTGCCACCAGGCTGGCCAGAGGAAACACCATATATTTT. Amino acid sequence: CATRLARGNTIYF.

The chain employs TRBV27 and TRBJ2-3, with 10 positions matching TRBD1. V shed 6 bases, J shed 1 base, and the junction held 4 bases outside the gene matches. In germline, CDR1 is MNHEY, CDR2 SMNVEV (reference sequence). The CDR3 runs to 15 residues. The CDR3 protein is CASSRGTGGTDTQYF. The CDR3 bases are TGTGCCAGCAGCCGTGGGACAGGGGGCACAGATACGCAGTATTTT.

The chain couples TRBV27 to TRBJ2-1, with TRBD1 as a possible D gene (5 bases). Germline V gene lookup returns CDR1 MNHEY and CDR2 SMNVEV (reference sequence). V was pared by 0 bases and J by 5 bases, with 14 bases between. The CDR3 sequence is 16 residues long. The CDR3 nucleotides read TGTGCCAGCAGTTTATCGGGGCTCACACCCAACAATGAGCAGTTCTTC. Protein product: CASSLSGLTPNNEQFF.

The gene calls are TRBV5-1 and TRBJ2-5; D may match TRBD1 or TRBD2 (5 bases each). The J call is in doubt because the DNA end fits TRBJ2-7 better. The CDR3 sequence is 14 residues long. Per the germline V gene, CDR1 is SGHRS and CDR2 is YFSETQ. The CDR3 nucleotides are TGCGCCAGCTCCCGAGGGGACGGTTCCTACGAGCAGTACTTC. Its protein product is CASSRGDGSYEQYF.

DNA of the CDR3: TGTGCCAGCAGCGCACAGGGAAACACTGAAGCTTTCTTT. Translation gives CASSAQGNTEAFF. The chain joins TRBV7-3 to TRBJ1-1, with TRBD1 as a possible D gene (6 bases). V lost 5 bases and J 2 bases, leaving 9 bases between the germline ends. Germline-derived CDR1 and CDR2 are SGHTA and FQGTGA. The CDR3 runs to 13 residues.

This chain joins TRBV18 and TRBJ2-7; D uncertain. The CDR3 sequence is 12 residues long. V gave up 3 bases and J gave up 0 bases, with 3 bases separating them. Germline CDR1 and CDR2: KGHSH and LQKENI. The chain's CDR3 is CASSPTSYEQYF. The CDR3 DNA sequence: TGTGCCAGCTCACCTACCTCCTACGAGCAGTACTTC.

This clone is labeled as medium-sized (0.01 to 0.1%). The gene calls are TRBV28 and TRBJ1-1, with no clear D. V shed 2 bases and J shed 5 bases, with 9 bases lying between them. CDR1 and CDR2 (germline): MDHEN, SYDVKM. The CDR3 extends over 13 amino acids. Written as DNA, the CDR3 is TGTGCCAGCAGTTTAGGGGAGTTGACTGAAGCTTTCTTT. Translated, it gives CASSLGELTEAFF.

As DNA, the CDR3 is TGTGCCTCCTGGGGTGGGTCCTATGGCTACACCTTC. Translating gives CASWGGSYGYTF. The chain uses TRBV6-5 and TRBJ1-2; D gene unclear. Deletions cut 11 bases from V and 4 bases from J, with 14 bases between. Germline CDR1 and CDR2: MNHEY and SVGAGI. This CDR3 comprises 12 residues.

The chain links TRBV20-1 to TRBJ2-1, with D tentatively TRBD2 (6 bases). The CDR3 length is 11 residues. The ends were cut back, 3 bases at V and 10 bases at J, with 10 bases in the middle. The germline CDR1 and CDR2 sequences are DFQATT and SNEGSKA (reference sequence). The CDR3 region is CSASYRGEQFF. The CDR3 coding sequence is TGCAGTGCTAGTTATCGGGGGGAGCAGTTCTTC.

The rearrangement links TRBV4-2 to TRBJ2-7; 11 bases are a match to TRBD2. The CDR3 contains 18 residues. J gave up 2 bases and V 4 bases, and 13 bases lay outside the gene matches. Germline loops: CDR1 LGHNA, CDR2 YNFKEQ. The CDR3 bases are TGTGCCAGCAGCCTACGAGGGGGACTAGCGGACGTTCCCTACGAGCAGTACTTC. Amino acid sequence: CASSLRGGLADVPYEQYF.

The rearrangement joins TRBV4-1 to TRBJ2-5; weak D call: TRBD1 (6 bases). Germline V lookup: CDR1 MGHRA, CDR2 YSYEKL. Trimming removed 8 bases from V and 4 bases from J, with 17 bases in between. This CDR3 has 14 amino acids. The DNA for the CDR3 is TGCGCCAGCGGCAGGGGATTTTTTGGAGAGACCCAGTACTTC. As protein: CASGRGFFGETQYF.

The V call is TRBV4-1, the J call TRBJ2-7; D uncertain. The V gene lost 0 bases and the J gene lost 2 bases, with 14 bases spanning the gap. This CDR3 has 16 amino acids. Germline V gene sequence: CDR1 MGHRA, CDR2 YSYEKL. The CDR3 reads CASSQDIRLSPYEQYF. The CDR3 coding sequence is TGCGCCAGCAGCCAAGATATACGGCTTTCCCCCTACGAGCAGTACTTC.

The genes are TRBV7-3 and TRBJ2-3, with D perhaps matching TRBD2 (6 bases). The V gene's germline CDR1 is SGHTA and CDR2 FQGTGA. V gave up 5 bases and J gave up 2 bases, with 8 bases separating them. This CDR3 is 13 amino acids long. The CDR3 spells CASSAGTTDTQYF. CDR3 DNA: TGTGCCAGCAGCGCGGGGACCACAGATACGCAGTATTTT.

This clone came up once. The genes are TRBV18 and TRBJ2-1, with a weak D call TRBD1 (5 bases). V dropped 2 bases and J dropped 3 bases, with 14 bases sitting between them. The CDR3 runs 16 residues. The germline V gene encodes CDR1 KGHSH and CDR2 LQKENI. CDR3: CASSPGRVLYYNEQFF. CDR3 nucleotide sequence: TGTGCCAGCTCACCAGGCAGGGTCCTATACTACAATGAGCAGTTCTTC.

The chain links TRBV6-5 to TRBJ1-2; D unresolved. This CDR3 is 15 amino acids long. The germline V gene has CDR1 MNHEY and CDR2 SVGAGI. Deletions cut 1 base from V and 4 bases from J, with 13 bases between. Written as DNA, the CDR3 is TGTGCCAGCAGTTACTTCGGCACAGATCTCTATGGCTACACCTTC. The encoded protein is CASSYFGTDLYGYTF.

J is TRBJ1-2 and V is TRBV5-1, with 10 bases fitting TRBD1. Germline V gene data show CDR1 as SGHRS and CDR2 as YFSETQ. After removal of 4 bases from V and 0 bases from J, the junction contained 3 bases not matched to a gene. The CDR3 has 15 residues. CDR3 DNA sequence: TGCGCCAGCAGCATCGGACAGGGGGCTAACTATGGCTACACCTTC. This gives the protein CASSIGQGANYGYTF.

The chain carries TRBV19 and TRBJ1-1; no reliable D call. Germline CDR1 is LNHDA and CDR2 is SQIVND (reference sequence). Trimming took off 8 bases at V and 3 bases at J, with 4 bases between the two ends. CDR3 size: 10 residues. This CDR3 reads CASCDTEAFF. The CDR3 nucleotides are TGTGCCAGTTGCGACACTGAAGCTTTCTTT. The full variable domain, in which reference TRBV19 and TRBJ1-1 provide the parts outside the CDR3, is DGGITQSPKYLFRKEGQNVTLSCEQNLNHDAMYWYRQDPGQGLRLIYYSQIVNDFQKGDIAEGYSVSREKKESFPLTVTSAQKNPTAFYLCASCDTEAFFGQGTRLTVV.

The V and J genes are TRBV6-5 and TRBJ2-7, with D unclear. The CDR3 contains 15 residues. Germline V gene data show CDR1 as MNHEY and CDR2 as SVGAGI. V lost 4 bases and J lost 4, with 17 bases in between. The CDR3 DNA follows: TGTGCCAGCAGTTCTTTGCCAGGCCTAAATTACGAGCAGTACTTC. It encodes CASSSLPGLNYEQYF.

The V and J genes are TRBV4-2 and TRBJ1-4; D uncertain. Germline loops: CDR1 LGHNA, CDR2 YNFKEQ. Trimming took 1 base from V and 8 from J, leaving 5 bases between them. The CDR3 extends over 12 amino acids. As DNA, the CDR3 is TGTGCCAGCAGCCAAGCCCCAGAAAAACTGTTTTTT. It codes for CASSQAPEKLFF.

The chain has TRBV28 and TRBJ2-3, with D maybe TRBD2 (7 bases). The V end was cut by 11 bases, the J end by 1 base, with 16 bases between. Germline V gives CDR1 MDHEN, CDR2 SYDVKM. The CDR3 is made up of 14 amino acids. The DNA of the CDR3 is TGTGCCTCCCTGGGGGGGCGACGCACAGATACGCAGTATTTT. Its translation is CASLGGRRTDTQYF.